Below are 26 T cell receptor beta chains sequenced from a single sample in a study of shared T cell receptors in the human thymus. Sequencing used immunoSEQ multiplex PCR; TCRdb keeps in-frame clones, though not all of them. The table includes 720,000 or so clones, 70% to 90% detected once. The same data also went into a second study, on human thymus T cells.

Sequencing was carried out using thymocytes. All receptors derive from a girl in the first two years of life with a congenital heart defect.

The chain employs TRBV7-2 and TRBJ1-1, with 12 bases fitting TRBD1. The CDR3 runs 16 residues. V trimming: 6 bases; J trimming: 1 base; junction bases outside the gene matches: 6. Germline V gene lookup returns CDR1 SGHTA and CDR2 FQGNSA. The CDR3 spells CASRLGQGAENTEAFF. The CDR3, as DNA: TGTGCCAGCAGATTGGGACAGGGGGCAGAGAACACTGAAGCTTTCTTT.

In its sample, this clone was seen a few times. The V gene is TRBV5-1, the J gene TRBJ2-7, with D unclear. Germline V gene lookup returns CDR1 SGHRS and CDR2 YFSETQ. Trimming took 4 bases from V and 3 from J, leaving 20 bases between them. This CDR3 contains 16 residues. The CDR3 here is CASSPNVGDGDYEQYF. In DNA form, the CDR3 reads TGCGCCAGCAGCCCAAATGTAGGAGACGGTGACTACGAGCAGTACTTC.

V and J are TRBV18 and TRBJ1-1; tentative D call: TRBD1 (5 bases). With 0 bases removed from V and 0 bases from J, the gap between germline ends came to 14 bases. Germline CDR1 is KGHSH and CDR2 is LQKENI. CDR3 size: 17 residues. The CDR3 sequence: CASSPPGTRAVNTEAFF. The CDR3 DNA reads as TGTGCCAGCTCACCACCGGGGACTAGGGCGGTGAACACTGAAGCTTTCTTT.

The chain employs TRBV6-5 and TRBJ1-6; 7 nucleotides align to TRBD1. The germline gives CDR1 MNHEY, CDR2 SVGAGI. The CDR3 totals 16 residues. V lost 0 bases and J lost 7; bases outside the gene matches: 6. The DNA of the CDR3 is TGTGCCAGCAGTTACTCGAGAGGGGGCATGAATTCACCCCTCCACTTT. It is translated as CASSYSRGGMNSPLHF.

The chain has TRBV6-1 and TRBJ2-1, with TRBD2 matching 8 bases. Germline V gene data show CDR1 as MNHNS and CDR2 as SASEGT. Trimming cost V 2 bases and J 5 bases; bases outside gene matches: 8. The CDR3 has 16 residues. The CDR3 spells CASSETPGLEDNEQFF. The CDR3 DNA reads TGTGCCAGCAGTGAAACGCCGGGACTAGAAGACAATGAGCAGTTCTTC.

This chain joins TRBV6-1 and TRBJ1-6; tentatively, D is TRBD1 (5 bases). The CDR3 has 15 residues. V lost 2 bases, J lost 7 bases, and 12 bases lay in between. Germline V gives CDR1 MNHNS, CDR2 SASEGT. The CDR3, as DNA: TGTGCCAGCAGTGAACAAGGTGGGGGGAATTCACCCCTCCACTTT. It is translated as CASSEQGGGNSPLHF.

This chain connects TRBV25-1 to TRBJ2-2; 7 nucleotides align to TRBD2. Trimming at V came to 3 bases and at J to 1 base, leaving 11 bases not matched to a gene. This CDR3 comprises 18 residues. CDR1 and CDR2 (germline): MGHDK, SYGVNS. The CDR3 region is CASSETPPSGVNTGELFF. The CDR3 bases are TGTGCCAGCAGTGAGACCCCCCCCAGCGGGGTGAACACCGGGGAGCTGTTTTTT. The full variable domain, its missing parts supplied by reference TRBV25-1 and TRBJ2-2, is EADIYQTPRYLVIGTGKKITLECSQTMGHDKMYWYQQDPGMELHLIHYSYGVNSTEKGDLSSESTVSRIRTEHFPLTLESARPSHTSQYLCASSETPPSGVNTGELFFGEGSRLTVL.

This clone appeared a single time. This chain links TRBV6-1 with TRBJ1-2, with TRBD1 identical over 9 bases. The CDR3 covers 13 residues. Per germline, CDR1 MNHNS and CDR2 SASEGT. After removal of 8 bases from V and 8 bases from J, the junction contained 9 bases not matched to a gene. The CDR3 is CASAPGQGRGYTF. CDR3 sequence (DNA): TGTGCCAGCGCGCCCGGACAGGGGAGAGGCTACACCTTC.

The J gene is TRBJ1-1, the V gene TRBV5-1, with no clear D. The germline V gene encodes CDR1 SGHRS and CDR2 YFSETQ. The V and J ends lost 0 bases and 6 bases respectively, with 9 bases between them. CDR3 size: 13 residues. CDR3 coding DNA: TGCGCCAGCAGCTTGGGCAGGTCTGCTGAAGCTTTCTTT. Its translation is CASSLGRSAEAFF.

This chain connects TRBV28 to TRBJ1-5, with D possibly TRBD1 on 6 matching bases. The CDR3 totals 12 residues. Trimming pared 4 bases from V and 5 bases from J, leaving 6 bases between. Germline V gives CDR1 MDHEN, CDR2 SYDVKM. Here the CDR3 reads CASSYRDQPQHF. The CDR3 DNA sequence: TGTGCCAGCAGTTACAGGGATCAGCCCCAGCATTTT.

This rearrangement joins TRBV6-1 to TRBJ1-2; the D gene is possibly TRBD1 (6 bases). There are 17 residues in the CDR3. Germline V lookup: CDR1 MNHNS, CDR2 SASEGT. V lost 2 bases to trimming and J lost 6 bases, with 22 bases between them. The chain's CDR3 is CASSEFGQTWRRNGYTF. CDR3 bases: TGTGCCAGCAGTGAATTTGGACAGACCTGGCGCAGGAATGGCTACACCTTC.

The chain couples TRBV7-4 to TRBJ2-1; TRBD2 agrees at 11 bases. This CDR3 contains 19 residues. CDR1 and CDR2 (germline): SGHVT, SQSDAQ. J gave up 6 bases and V 1 base, and 14 bases lay outside the gene matches. Here the CDR3 reads CASSLVLSRGTSGINEQFF. The CDR3 nucleotides are TGTGCCAGCAGCTTAGTATTAAGTAGAGGGACTAGCGGAATCAATGAGCAGTTCTTC.

This chain links TRBV15 with TRBJ2-4; D may be TRBD2 (5 bases). In germline, CDR1 is LNHNV, CDR2 YYDKDF (reference sequence). This CDR3 spans 17 amino acids. The germline V and J ends were trimmed by 5 bases and 0 bases, with 17 bases remaining between them. The CDR3 bases are TGTGCCACCAGCCAATCTCGGGGATTCATAGCCAAAAACATTCAGTACTTC. It yields the protein CATSQSRGFIAKNIQYF. The full variable domain, in which reference TRBV15 and TRBJ2-4 provide the parts outside the CDR3, is DAMVIQNPRYQVTQFGKPVTLSCSQTLNHNVMYWYQQKSSQAPKLLFHYYDKDFNNEADTPDNFQSRRPNTSFCFLDIRSPGLGDTAMYLCATSQSRGFIAKNIQYFGAGTRLSVL.

This clone was detected once. The sample holds other DNA sequences that translate to the same CDR3. V and J are TRBV5-1 and TRBJ1-2, with 11 bases fitting TRBD1. CDR3 size: 16 residues. Trimming at V came to 0 bases and at J to 2 bases, leaving 3 bases not matched to a gene. The V gene's germline CDR1 is SGHRS and CDR2 YFSETQ. CDR3 in amino acids: CASSLGTGGRNYGYTF. The DNA for the CDR3 is TGCGCCAGCAGCTTGGGGACAGGGGGCCGAAACTATGGCTACACCTTC. Combining the CDR3 with reference TRBV5-1 and TRBJ1-2 gives the whole variable domain KAGVTQTPRYLIKTRGQQVTLSCSPISGHRSVSWYQQTPGQGLQFLFEYFSETQRNKGNFPGRFSGRQFSNSRSEMNVSTLELGDSALYLCASSLGTGGRNYGYTFGSGTRLTVV.

The chain couples TRBV5-1 to TRBJ1-1; D is unclear. The V gene's germline CDR1 is SGHRS and CDR2 YFSETQ. The CDR3 extends over 13 amino acids. V was cut by 4 bases and J by 8 bases, with 15 bases left in between. CDR3 DNA: TGCGCCAGCAGCCAAGAGGGCGGGGTCGAAGCTTTCTTT. It is translated as CASSQEGGVEAFF.

The genes are TRBV29-1 and TRBJ2-7; 10 bases agree with TRBD2. Germline-derived CDR1 and CDR2 are SQVTM and ANQGSEA. The CDR3 length is 16 residues. With V trimmed by 4 bases and J by 4 bases, 13 bases remained unmatched. The CDR3 is CSVVRLAGEIRYEQYF. CDR3 coding DNA: TGCAGCGTTGTGCGGCTAGCGGGGGAGATAAGGTACGAGCAGTACTTC.

In this sample, this clone turned up a few times. The V gene is TRBV7-6, the J gene TRBJ2-3, with D tentatively TRBD2 (7 bases). V shed 2 bases and J shed 6 bases, with 18 bases lying between them. The CDR3 is 16 amino acids. Germline-derived CDR1 and CDR2 are SGHVS and FNYEAQ. CDR3 sequence: CASSLMGAGASDTQYF. Here the CDR3 DNA reads TGTGCCAGCAGCTTAATGGGTGCGGGGGCATCTGATACGCAGTATTTT.

This clone was found once. The rearrangement uses TRBV5-8 and TRBJ1-4; D not certain. V was cut by 7 bases and J by 0 bases, with 28 bases left in between. The CDR3 sequence is 20 residues long. Germline CDR1 SGHTS, CDR2 YDEGEE. The CDR3 reads CASDGRPSEEETTTNEKLFF. CDR3 nucleotides: TGTGCCAGCGACGGAAGACCGAGCGAAGAGGAGACCACAACTAATGAAAAACTGTTTTTT.

The chain links TRBV7-8 to TRBJ2-7, with 8 bases identical to TRBD1. The CDR3 has 20 amino acids. Losses at the gene ends were 4 bases for V and 1 base for J; bases not matched to a gene: 21. Germline V CDR1 and CDR2: SGHVS, FQNEAQ. Here the CDR3 reads CASSSSRGQWSTLTSYEQYF. The CDR3 DNA sequence: TGTGCCAGCAGCTCCTCCAGGGGGCAATGGTCGACGCTCACTTCCTACGAGCAGTACTTC.

Details on this clone: Other DNA sequences of this sample code for an identical CDR3. The chain has TRBV9 and TRBJ2-7; D may be TRBD1 (6 bases). The ends were cut back, 0 bases at V and 5 bases at J, with 6 bases in the middle. CDR1 and CDR2 from the germline V gene are SGDLS and YYNGEE. This CDR3 spans 12 amino acids. CDR3 sequence reads: CASSVAGDEQYF. The CDR3 DNA reads as TGTGCCAGCAGCGTAGCAGGGGACGAGCAGTACTTC.

The chain uses TRBV18 and TRBJ2-1; 8 bases fit TRBD1. The V and J ends lost 5 bases and 4 bases, in that order; junction bases with no gene match: 13. This CDR3 spans 17 amino acids. Germline V gives CDR1 KGHSH, CDR2 LQKENI. The CDR3 sequence: CASSTFEGTGIYNEQFF. CDR3 coding DNA: TGTGCCAGCTCAACTTTCGAAGGGACAGGCATTTACAATGAGCAGTTCTTC.

This clone has a single count. This chain connects TRBV5-6 to TRBJ1-4; D unresolved. Germline CDR1 reads SGHDT; CDR2 reads YYEEEE. CDR3 length equals 13 residues. V lost 0 bases to trimming and J lost 8 bases, with 8 bases between them. In DNA form, the CDR3 reads TGTGCCAGCAGCTTGGCGGCGGAGGAAAAACTGTTTTTT. It translates to CASSLAAEEKLFF.

The chain employs TRBV5-6 and TRBJ2-2; D unclear. This CDR3 is built from 14 residues. Germline V lookup: CDR1 SGHDT, CDR2 YYEEEE. With 0 bases removed from V and 6 bases from J, the gap between germline ends came to 9 bases. The CDR3 loop reads CASSLGQFPGELFF. In DNA form, the CDR3 reads TGTGCCAGCAGCTTGGGGCAGTTTCCCGGGGAGCTGTTTTTT.

This chain connects TRBV19 to TRBJ1-6; TRBD1 matches at 8 bases. The CDR3 is 14 amino acids. Germline CDR1 and CDR2: LNHDA and SQIVND (reference sequence). V shed 6 bases and J 8 bases; nucleotides not matched to a gene: 6. Written as DNA, the CDR3 is TGTGCCAGTAGCTTAGACAGGGGTGATTCACCCCTCCACTTT. Its translation: CASSLDRGDSPLHF.

On this clone: At one boundary the junction diverges from the germline segment, which might be a read error. J is TRBJ2-3 and V is TRBV7-7; maybe TRBD2 (6 bases). From germline, CDR1 is SSHAT and CDR2 FNYEAQ (reference sequence). CDR3 length equals 13 residues. Here the CDR3 reads CASSLGLRDTQYF. Written as DNA, the CDR3 is TGTGCTAGCAGCTTGGGACTTCGGGATACGCAGTATTTT.

The V gene is TRBV25-1, the J gene TRBJ1-2, with D possibly TRBD1 on 6 matching bases. V lost 10 bases and J lost 6, with 21 bases in between. CDR3 length: 14 residues. Germline CDR1 MGHDK, CDR2 SYGVNS. The CDR3 here is CATKPGGRSNGYTF. Written as DNA, the CDR3 is TGTGCCACCAAACCCGGGGGGCGATCGAATGGCTACACCTTC.